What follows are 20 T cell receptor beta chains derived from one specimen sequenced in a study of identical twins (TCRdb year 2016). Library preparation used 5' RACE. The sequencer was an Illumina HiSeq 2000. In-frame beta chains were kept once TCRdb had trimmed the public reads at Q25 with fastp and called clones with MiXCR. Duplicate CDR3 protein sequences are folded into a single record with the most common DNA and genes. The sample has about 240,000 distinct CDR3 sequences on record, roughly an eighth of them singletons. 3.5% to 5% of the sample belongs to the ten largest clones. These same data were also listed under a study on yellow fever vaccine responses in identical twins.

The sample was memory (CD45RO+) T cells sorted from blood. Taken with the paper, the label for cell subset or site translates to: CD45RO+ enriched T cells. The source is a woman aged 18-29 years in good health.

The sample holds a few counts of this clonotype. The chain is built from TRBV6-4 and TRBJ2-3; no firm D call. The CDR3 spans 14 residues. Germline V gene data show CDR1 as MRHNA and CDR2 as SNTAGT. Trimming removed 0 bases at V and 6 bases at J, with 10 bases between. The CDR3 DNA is TGTGCCAGCAGTGACTCTTCTGAATACGATACGCAGTATTTT. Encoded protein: CASSDSSEYDTQYF.

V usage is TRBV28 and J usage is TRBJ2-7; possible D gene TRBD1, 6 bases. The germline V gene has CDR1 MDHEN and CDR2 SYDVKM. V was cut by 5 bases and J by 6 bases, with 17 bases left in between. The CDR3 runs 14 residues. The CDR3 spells CASSRINQGPEQYF. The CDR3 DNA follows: TGTGCCAGCAGTCGTATAAATCAGGGGCCCGAGCAGTACTTC.

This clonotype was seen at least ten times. The CDR3 DNA reads TGCAGCGTTTCTGGACAGGCAAATCAGCCCCAGCATTTT. It yields the protein CSVSGQANQPQHF. The rearrangement uses TRBV29-1 and TRBJ1-5, with 7 bases lining up with TRBD1. Germline CDR1 SQVTM, CDR2 ANQGSEA. Trimming at V came to 5 bases and at J to 4 bases, leaving 5 bases not matched to a gene. This CDR3 contains 13 residues.

The CDR3, as DNA: TGTGCCAGCAGCTTAGGTGACTATAATTCACCCCTCCACTTT. Amino acids: CASSLGDYNSPLHF. The chain links TRBV11-2 to TRBJ1-6; unclear D gene. The CDR3 runs 14 residues. Germline V gene data show CDR1 as SGHAT and CDR2 as FQNNGV. V lost 1 base and J lost 3, with 4 bases in between.

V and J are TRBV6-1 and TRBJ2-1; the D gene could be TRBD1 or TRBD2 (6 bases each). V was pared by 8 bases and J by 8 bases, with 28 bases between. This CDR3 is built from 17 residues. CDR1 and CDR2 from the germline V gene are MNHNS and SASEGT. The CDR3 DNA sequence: TGTGCCAGCTCGCGGATTCGGGGGCTTGCTTATGACTATGAGCAGTTCTTC. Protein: CASSRIRGLAYDYEQFF.

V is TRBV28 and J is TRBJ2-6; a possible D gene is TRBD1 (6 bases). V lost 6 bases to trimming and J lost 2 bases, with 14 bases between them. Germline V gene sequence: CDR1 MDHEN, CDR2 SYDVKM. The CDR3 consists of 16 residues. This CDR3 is CASSRDTGAGANVLTF. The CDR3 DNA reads TGTGCCAGCAGCCGGGACACCGGGGCTGGGGCCAACGTCCTGACTTTC.

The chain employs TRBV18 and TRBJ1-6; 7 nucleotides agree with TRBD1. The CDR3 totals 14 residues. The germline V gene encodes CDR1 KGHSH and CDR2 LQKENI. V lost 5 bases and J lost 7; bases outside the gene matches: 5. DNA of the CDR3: TGTGCCAGCTCAAGGGGACAGCAGAATTCACCCCTCCACTTT. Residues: CASSRGQQNSPLHF.

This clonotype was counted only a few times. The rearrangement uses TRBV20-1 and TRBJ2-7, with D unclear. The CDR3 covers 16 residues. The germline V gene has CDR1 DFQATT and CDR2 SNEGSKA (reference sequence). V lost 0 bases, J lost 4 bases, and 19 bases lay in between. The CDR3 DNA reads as TGCAGTGCTAGAGATTATCAGCCTAAGCCGGTGTACGAGCAGTACTTC. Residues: CSARDYQPKPVYEQYF.

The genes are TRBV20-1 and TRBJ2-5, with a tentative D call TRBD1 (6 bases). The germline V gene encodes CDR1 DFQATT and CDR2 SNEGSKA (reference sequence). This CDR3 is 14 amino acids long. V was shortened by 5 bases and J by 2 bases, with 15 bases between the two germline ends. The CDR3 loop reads CSAAPGASQETQYF. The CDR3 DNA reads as TGCAGTGCTGCCCCAGGGGCCAGTCAAGAGACCCAGTACTTC.

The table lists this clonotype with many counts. In nucleotides, the CDR3 is TGTGCCAGCAGTCGGGACGGCAATGAAAAACTGTTTTTT. It yields the protein CASSRDGNEKLFF. The V gene is TRBV3-1, the J gene TRBJ1-4; D may be TRBD1 (5 bases). Trimming stripped 6 bases from V and 5 bases from J, with 10 bases between. The CDR3 extends over 13 amino acids. Germline V gene sequence: CDR1 LGHDT, CDR2 YNNKEL (reference sequence).

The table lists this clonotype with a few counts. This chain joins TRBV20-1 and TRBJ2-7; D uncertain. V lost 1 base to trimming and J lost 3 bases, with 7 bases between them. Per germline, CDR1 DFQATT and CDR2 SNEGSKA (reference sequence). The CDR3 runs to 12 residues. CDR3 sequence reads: CSARVQYYEQYF. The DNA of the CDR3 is TGCAGTGCTAGAGTACAGTACTACGAGCAGTACTTC.

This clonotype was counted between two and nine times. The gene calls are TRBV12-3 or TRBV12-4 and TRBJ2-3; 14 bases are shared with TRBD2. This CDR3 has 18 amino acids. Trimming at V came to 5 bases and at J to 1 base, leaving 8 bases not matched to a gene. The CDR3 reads CASSPRLAGGPGTDTQYF. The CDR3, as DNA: TGTGCCAGCAGTCCTCGACTAGCGGGGGGGCCGGGCACAGATACGCAGTATTTT.

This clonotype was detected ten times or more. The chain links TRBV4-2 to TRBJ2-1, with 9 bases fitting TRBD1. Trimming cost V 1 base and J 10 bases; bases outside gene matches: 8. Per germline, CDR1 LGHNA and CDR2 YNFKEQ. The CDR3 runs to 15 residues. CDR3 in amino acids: CASSQGDRDVAEQFF. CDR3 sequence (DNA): TGTGCCAGCAGCCAAGGGGACAGGGACGTTGCCGAGCAGTTCTTC.

CDR3: CAWRAGHTDTQYF. CDR3 sequence (DNA): TGTGCCTGGAGAGCGGGGCACACAGATACGCAGTATTTT. V usage is TRBV30 and J usage is TRBJ2-3, with 7 bases matching TRBD2. Trimming at V came to 3 bases and at J to 2 bases, leaving 2 bases not matched to a gene. Germline CDR1 reads GTSNPN; CDR2 reads SVGIG (reference sequence). The CDR3 is 13 amino acids. The whole variable domain, remainder taken from reference TRBV30 and TRBJ2-3, is SQTIHQWPATLVQPVGSPLSLECTVEGTSNPNLYWYRQAAGRGLQLLFYSVGIGQISSEVPQNLSASRPQDRQFILSSKKLLLSDSGFYLCAWRAGHTDTQYFGPGTRLTVL.

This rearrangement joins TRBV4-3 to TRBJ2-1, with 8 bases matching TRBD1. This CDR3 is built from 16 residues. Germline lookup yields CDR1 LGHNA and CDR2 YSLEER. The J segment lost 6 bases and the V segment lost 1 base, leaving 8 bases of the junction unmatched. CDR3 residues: CASSQASGQDINEQFF. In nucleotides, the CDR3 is TGCGCCAGCAGCCAAGCGTCGGGACAGGATATCAATGAGCAGTTCTTC.

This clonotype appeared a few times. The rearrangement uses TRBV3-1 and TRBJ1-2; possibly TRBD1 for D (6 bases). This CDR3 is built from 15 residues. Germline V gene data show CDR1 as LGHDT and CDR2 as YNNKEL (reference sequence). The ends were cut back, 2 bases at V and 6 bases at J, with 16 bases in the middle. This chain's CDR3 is CASSQLDTGRNGYTF. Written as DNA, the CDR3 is TGTGCCAGCAGCCAATTGGACACAGGGAGGAATGGCTACACCTTC.

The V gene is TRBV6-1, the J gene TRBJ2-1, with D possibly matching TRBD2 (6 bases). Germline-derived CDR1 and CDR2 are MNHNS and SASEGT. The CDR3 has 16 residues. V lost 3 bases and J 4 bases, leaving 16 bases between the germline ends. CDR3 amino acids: CASSDKGGILYNEQFF. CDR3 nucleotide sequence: TGTGCCAGCAGTGATAAAGGCGGGATACTATACAATGAGCAGTTCTTC.

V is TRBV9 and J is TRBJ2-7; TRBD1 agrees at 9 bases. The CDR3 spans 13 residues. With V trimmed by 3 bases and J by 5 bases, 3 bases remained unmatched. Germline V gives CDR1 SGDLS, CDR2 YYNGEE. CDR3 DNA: TGTGCCAGCAGCGATGGGACAGGGAACGAGCAGTACTTC. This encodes CASSDGTGNEQYF.

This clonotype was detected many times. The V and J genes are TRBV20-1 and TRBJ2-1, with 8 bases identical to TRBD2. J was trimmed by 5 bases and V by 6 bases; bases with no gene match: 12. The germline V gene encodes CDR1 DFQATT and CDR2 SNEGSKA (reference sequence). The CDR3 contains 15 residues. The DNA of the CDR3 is TGCAGTGCCGCCGGTGCAGCGGGAGTTAACAATGAGCAGTTCTTC. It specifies CSAAGAAGVNNEQFF.

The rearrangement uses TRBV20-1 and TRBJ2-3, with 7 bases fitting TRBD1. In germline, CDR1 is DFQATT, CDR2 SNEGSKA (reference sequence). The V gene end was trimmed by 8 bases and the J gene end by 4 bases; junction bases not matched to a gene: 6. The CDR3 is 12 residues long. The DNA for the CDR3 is TGCAGTACCCAGACAGGGTCAGATACGCAGTATTTT. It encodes CSTQTGSDTQYF.